This TCR beta chain is from a study of response to subunit inactivated influenza vaccine. Findings and caveats of the study: Authors suggested each seasonal flu vaccination may recruit only limited numbers of new T cells.

Each CDR3 protein is one row after TCRdb ran MiXCR on the RT-PCR reads. In the table there are 650,000 to 800,000 distinct CDR3 sequences, approximately 15% of which are singletons. Trimming took off 3 bases at V and 7 bases at J, with 21 bases between the two ends. Germline CDR1 reads MNHEY; CDR2 reads SVGAGI. CDR3 length: 16 amino acids. In regard to this clonotype: Its target is unknown.

Material: PBMCs from blood, obtained around two weeks before vaccination. The clonotype was recovered from a man aged 45-60 years who received an inactivated influenza vaccine. V and J are TRBV6-5 and TRBJ1-2; D possibly corresponds to TRBD1 (6 bases). CDR3 coding DNA: TGTGCCAGCAGTTATATCGGACAGCGGGATGGGGGTGGCTACACCTTC. This translates into CASSYIGQRDGGGYTF.